The T cell receptor beta chain under discussion was sequenced for a study of blood T cell repertoires in COVID-19. Overall study context: COVID-19 samples, acute and convalescent, were from the United States, Italy and Spain. T cells, B-cell-depleted T cells, or PBMCs provided the cDNA or gDNA that served as material.

Study processing details: Estimation of nucleated cell counts was performed using reference gene primer amplification. Some clones are missing from TCRdb's copy, which holds only in-frame ones; the method was immunoSEQ multiplex PCR. That table furnishes V, J and clone size, whereas the DNA furnished D and trimming. Of more than 60,000 clones detected, about 90% appear once; the ten largest clones hold around 5.8%. V was clipped by 6 bases and J by 1 base, with 14 bases between them. The CDR3 is made up of 15 amino acids. Germline CDR1 reads SNHLY; CDR2 reads FYNNEI. Specimen: peripheral blood. The rearrangement joins TRBV2 to TRBJ2-3; tentative D call: TRBD2 (6 bases). The sequence was collected from a human donor in a cohort sampled during active COVID-19. The CDR3 DNA is TGTGCCAGCAGGCTCGGGTCTAGCGGCACAGATACGCAGTATTTT. Its protein product is CASRLGSSGTDTQYF.